This T cell receptor beta chain was retrieved from a study of blood T cell repertoires in COVID-19. Study details: The United States, Italy and Spain provided the acute and convalescent COVID-19 samples.

Which cohort a participant joined came from the clinical history participants gave. The V end lost 0 bases, the J end lost 5 bases, and 11 bases lay between the germline ends. The germline V gene encodes CDR1 MGHRA and CDR2 YSYEKL. The CDR3 extends over 15 amino acids. In the original workflow: Amplification with reference gene primers provided the estimates of nucleated cell counts. The protocol was immunoSEQ multiplex PCR, while the TCRdb copy is restricted to in-frame clones and leaves out a portion. Clonal size and the V and J genes are those of that table, whereas D and trimming came from the DNA. The table has some 150,000 clones, around four fifths seen once.

The chain is built from TRBV4-1 and TRBJ2-1, with D possibly matching TRBD1 (6 bases). This clonotype was sampled from a woman aged 45-60 years in a cohort exposed to, infected with or recovered from COVID-19 (not recorded which). The sample comprised PBMCs or T cells enriched from blood (not recorded which). The CDR3 here is CASSQDRTGHNEQFF. The DNA of the CDR3 is TGCGCCAGCAGCCAAGATAGAACAGGGCACAATGAGCAGTTCTTC.